The clone carrying this T cell receptor (beta chain) was counted at least ten times. What it recognizes is unknown. These data come from a study of T cells in Graves' hyperthyroidism and ophthalmopathy. Findings and limits, study-wide: Separation of ophthalmopathy from stable hyperthyroidism was achieved by a 13 V-J model.

Patients were excluded for uncontrolled infection, other autoimmune disease, pregnancy or lactation. From RNA transcripts, TCR beta CDR3 regions were amplified. HTBI primers were the set used in a first-round RT-PCR of the TCR CDR3. TCRdb reprocessed the multiplex PCR reads with MiXCR, giving one entry per CDR3 protein. The sample includes about 600,000 distinct CDR3 sequences, approximately 15% seen only once; the top ten take approximately 6.4%. The CDR3 sequence is 14 residues long. CDR1 is SGHTA, CDR2 FQGNSA, per germline. The V end lost 2 bases, the J end lost 4 bases, and 9 bases lay between the germline ends.

The chain has TRBV7-2 and TRBJ2-4; weak D call: TRBD2 (5 bases). Sample: blood. This receptor was obtained from a woman younger than 30 with Graves' ophthalmopathy. The CDR3 region is CASSLPGNKNIQYF. CDR3 in DNA: TGTGCCAGCAGCTTACCGGGGAATAAAAACATTCAGTACTTC. The full variable domain, rest sourced from reference TRBV7-2 and TRBJ2-4, is GAGVSQSPSNKVTEKGKDVELRCDPISGHTALYWYRQSLGQGLEFLIYFQGNSAPDKSGLPSDRFSAERTGGSVSTLTIQRTQQEDSAVYLCASSLPGNKNIQYFGAGTRLSVL.